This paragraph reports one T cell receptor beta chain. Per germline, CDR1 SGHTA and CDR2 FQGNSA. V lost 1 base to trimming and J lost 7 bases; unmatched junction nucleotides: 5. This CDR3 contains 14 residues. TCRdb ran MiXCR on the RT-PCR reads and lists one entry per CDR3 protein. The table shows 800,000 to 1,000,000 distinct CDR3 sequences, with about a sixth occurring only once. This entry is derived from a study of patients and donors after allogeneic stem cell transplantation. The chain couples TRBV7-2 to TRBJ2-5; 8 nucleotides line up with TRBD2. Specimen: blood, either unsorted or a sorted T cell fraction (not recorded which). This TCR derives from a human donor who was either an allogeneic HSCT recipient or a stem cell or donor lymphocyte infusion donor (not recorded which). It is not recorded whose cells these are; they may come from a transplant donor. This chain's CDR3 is CASSLGSGKRTQYF. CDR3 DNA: TGTGCCAGCAGCTTAGGTAGCGGGAAGCGGACCCAGTACTTC.